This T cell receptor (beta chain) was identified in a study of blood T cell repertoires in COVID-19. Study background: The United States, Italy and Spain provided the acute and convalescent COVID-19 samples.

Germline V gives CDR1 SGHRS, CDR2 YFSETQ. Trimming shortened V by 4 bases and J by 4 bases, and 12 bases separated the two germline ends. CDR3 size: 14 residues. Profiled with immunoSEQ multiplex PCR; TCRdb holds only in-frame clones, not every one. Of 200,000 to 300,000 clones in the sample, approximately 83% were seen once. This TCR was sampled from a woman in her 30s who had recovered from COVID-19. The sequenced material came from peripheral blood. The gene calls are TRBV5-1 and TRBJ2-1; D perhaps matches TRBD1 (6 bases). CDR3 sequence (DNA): TGCGCCAGCAGCGCCGGGACATCTTACAATGAGCAGTTCTTC. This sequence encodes CASSAGTSYNEQFF. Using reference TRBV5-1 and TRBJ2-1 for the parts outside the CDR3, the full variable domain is KAGVTQTPRYLIKTRGQQVTLSCSPISGHRSVSWYQQTPGQGLQFLFEYFSETQRNKGNFPGRFSGRQFSNSRSEMNVSTLELGDSALYLCASSAGTSYNEQFFGPGTRLTVL.